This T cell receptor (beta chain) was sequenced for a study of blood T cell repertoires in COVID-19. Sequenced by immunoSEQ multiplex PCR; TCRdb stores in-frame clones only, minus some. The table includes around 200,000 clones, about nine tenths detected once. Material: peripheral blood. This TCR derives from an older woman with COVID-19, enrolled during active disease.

CDR3 loop: CASLRTENSPLHF. CDR3 coding DNA: TGTGCCAGTCTGAGGACAGAGAATTCACCCCTCCACTTT. The chain carries TRBV6-5 and TRBJ1-6; TRBD1 is a possible D gene (6 bases). V was cut by 9 bases and J by 7 bases, with 13 bases left in between. The CDR3 has 13 amino acids. Germline assignment: CDR1 MNHEY and CDR2 SVGAGI.